This T cell receptor beta chain came from a study of T-cell reconstitution after alpha-beta-depleted transplantation in children. Regarding the study as a whole: Newly produced T cells mostly provided counts and TCRbeta diversity after one year, as hyperexpanded clones declined. Surviving recipient T cells and thymic progenitors produced the high day-60 TCRbeta diversity seen in some patients. Approximately two months post-transplant, alpha-beta T cells reportedly originated from several hundred expanded graft clones.

Regarding this clonotype: Antigen unknown. A junction end diverges from the germline sequence, so it may reflect a read error.

The CDR3 runs 13 residues. Germline loops: CDR1 DFQATT, CDR2 SNEGSKA (reference sequence). The TCRbeta library incorporated unique molecular identifiers. TCRdb used MiXCR to reprocess the PCR reads, holding one entry per CDR3 protein. The sample consists of 450,000 to 600,000 distinct CDR3 sequences, roughly a tenth of them appearing once. The sequence was obtained from a child aged 2 to 9 with inherited bone marrow failure, due to receive a stem cell transplant. J is TRBJ2-7 and V is TRBV20-1; TRBD2 aligns across 9 bases. Sample: PBMCs, taken before TCRalphabeta/CD19-depleted stem cell transplant. This CDR3 reads CSARRGGDYEQNF. CDR3 DNA sequence: TGCAGTGCTAGGCGGGGGGGGGACTACGAGCAGAACTTC.